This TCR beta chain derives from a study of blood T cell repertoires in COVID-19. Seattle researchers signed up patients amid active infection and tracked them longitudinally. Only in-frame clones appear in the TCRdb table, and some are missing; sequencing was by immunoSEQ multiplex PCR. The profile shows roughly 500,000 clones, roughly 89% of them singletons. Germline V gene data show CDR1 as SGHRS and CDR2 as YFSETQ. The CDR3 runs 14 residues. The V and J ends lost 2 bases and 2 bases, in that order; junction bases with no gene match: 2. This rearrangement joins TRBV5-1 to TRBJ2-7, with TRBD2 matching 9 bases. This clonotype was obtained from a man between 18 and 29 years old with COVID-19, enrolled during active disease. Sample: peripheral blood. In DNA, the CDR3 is TGCGCCAGCAGCTTTGGACTAGCGACCTACGAGCAGTACTTC. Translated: CASSFGLATYEQYF.